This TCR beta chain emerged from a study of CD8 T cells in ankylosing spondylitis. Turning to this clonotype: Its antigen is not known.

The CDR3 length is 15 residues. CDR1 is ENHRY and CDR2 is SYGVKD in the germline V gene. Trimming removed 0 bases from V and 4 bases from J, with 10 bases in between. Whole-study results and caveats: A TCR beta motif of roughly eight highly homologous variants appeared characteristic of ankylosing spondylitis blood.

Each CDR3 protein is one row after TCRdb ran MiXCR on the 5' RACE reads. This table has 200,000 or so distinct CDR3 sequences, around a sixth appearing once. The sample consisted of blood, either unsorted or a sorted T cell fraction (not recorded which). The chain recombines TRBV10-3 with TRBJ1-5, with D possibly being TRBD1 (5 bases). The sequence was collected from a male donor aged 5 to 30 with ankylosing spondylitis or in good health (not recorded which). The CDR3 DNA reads TGTGCCATCAGTGAGTCCTCAGGGACGAATCAGCCCCAGCATTTT. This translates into CAISESSGTNQPQHF.